Listed below are T cell receptor beta chains from one sample, sequenced in a study of blood T cell repertoires in COVID-19. The table came from immunoSEQ multiplex PCR; TCRdb's copy has only in-frame clones and leaves some out. The sample has about 320,000 clones, roughly nine tenths seen once. Sample: PBMCs or T cells enriched from blood (not recorded which). Every receptor here comes from a man between 60 and 70 years old who had recovered from COVID-19. Both conserved end residues are part of each CDR3. A D gene is named only where the DNA matches it firmly. Expanded clones get a size class; other rows say once, few or many, or leave the size out.

TRBD2	TRBJ2-1	few	TRBV4-3	CASSPNSGGGYNEQFF	TGCGCCAGCAGCCCCAACAGCGGGGGGGGTTACAATGAGCAGTTCTTC
-	TRBJ2-2	-	TRBV19	CASMVWTGIGTGELFF	TGTGCCAGTATGGTCTGGACTGGGATAGGCACCGGGGAGCTGTTTTTT
-	TRBJ2-1	-	TRBV11-2	CASSLGLDDEQFF	TGTGCCAGCAGCTTAGGTCTAGACGATGAGCAGTTCTTC
TRBD1	TRBJ1-4	-	TRBV7-2	CASSIDRGREKLFF	TGTGCCAGCAGCATTGACAGGGGAAGGGAAAAACTGTTTTTT
TRBD1	TRBJ2-5	-	TRBV9	CASSTTGRGRLETQYF	TGTGCCAGCAGCACAACGGGCAGGGGGCGCCTGGAGACCCAGTACTTC
TRBD1	TRBJ1-1	-	TRBV7-9	CASGTGRDTEAFF	TGTGCCAGCGGGACAGGGAGGGACACTGAAGCTTTCTTT
-	TRBJ1-1	-	TRBV4-3	CASSLGRSNTEAFF	TGCGCCAGCAGCCTGGGGCGGTCGAACACTGAAGCTTTCTTT
TRBD2	TRBJ2-7	-	TRBV9	CASSVGPGTSEVHEQYF	TGTGCCAGCAGCGTAGGCCCTGGGACTAGCGAGGTCCACGAGCAGTACTTC
TRBD1	TRBJ1-6	-	TRBV9	CASSVEGTENSPLHF	TGTGCCAGCAGCGTAGAGGGGACAGAAAATTCACCCCTCCACTTT
TRBD2	TRBJ2-7	-	TRBV4-1	CASSQTGGIYEQYF	TGCGCCAGCAGCCAAACGGGGGGTATCTACGAGCAGTACTTC
-	TRBJ2-7	once	TRBV19	CASSPTNRGGDEQYF	TGTGCCAGTAGTCCAACCAATAGGGGAGGCGACGAGCAGTACTTC
-	TRBJ1-3	-	TRBV20-1	CSQNRGNTIYF	TGCAGTCAAAACCGCGGGAACACCATATATTTT
TRBD2	TRBJ2-1	-	TRBV12-5	CASGLAPTPSGREIGDEQFF	TGTGCTAGTGGTTTGGCACCGACGCCTAGCGGGAGGGAAATTGGGGATGAGCAGTTCTTC
TRBD1	TRBJ2-2	-	TRBV6-2/TRBV6-3	CASSYSLGQGLNTGELFF	TGTGCCAGCAGTTACTCTCTGGGACAGGGGTTAAACACCGGGGAGCTGTTTTTT
TRBD1	TRBJ1-1	few	TRBV5-1	CASRPLVGTGSTEAFF	TGCGCCAGCCGCCCACTAGTAGGGACAGGGAGCACTGAAGCTTTCTTT
-	TRBJ1-5	-	TRBV18	CASSRGNQPQHF	TGTGCCAGCTCAAGGGGTAATCAGCCCCAGCATTTT
TRBD2	TRBJ2-1	-	TRBV9	CASSVEGLASNEQFF	TGTGCCAGCAGCGTAGAGGGACTAGCTTCCAATGAGCAGTTCTTC
-	TRBJ1-3	-	TRBV2	CASSVVTGSGNTIYF	TGTGCCAGCAGCGTTGTGACAGGCTCTGGAAACACCATATATTTT
-	TRBJ2-6	once	TRBV29-1	CSVEGQTLSGANVLTF	TGCAGCGTGGAGGGACAGACCCTCTCTGGGGCCAACGTCCTGACTTTC
TRBD1	TRBJ1-4	-	TRBV4-1	CASSRLTGQGEKLLF	TGCGCCAGCAGCCGATTGACAGGGCAGGGTGAAAAACTGCTTTTT